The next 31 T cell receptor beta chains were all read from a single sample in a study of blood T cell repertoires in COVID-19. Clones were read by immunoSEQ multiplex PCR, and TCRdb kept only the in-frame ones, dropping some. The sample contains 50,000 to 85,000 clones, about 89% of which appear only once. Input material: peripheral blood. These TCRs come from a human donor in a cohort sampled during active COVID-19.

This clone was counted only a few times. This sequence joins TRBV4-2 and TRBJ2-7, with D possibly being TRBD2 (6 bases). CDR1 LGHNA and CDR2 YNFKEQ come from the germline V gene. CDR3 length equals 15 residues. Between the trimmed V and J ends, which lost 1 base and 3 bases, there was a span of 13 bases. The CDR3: CASSQATSHNYEQYF. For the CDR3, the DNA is TGTGCCAGCAGCCAAGCTACTAGCCATAACTACGAGCAGTACTTC.

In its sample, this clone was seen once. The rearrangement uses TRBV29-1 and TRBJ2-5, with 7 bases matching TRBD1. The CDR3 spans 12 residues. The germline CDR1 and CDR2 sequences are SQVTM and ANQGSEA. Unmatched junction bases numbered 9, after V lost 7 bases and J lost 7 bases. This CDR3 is CSAGQERRTQYF. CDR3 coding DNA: TGCAGCGCTGGACAGGAAAGAAGGACCCAGTACTTC.

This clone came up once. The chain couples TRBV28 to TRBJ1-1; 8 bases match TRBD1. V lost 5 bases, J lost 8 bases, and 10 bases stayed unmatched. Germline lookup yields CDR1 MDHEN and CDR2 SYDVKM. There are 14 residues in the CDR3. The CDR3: CASSQRARGREAFF. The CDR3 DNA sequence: TGTGCCAGCAGTCAGCGAGCCAGGGGGCGGGAAGCTTTCTTT. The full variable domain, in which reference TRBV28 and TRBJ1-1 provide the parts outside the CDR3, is DVKVTQSSRYLVKRTGEKVFLECVQDMDHENMFWYRQDPGLGLRLIYFSYDVKMKEKGDIPEGYSVSREKKERFSLILESASTNQTSMYLCASSQRARGREAFFGQGTRLTVV.

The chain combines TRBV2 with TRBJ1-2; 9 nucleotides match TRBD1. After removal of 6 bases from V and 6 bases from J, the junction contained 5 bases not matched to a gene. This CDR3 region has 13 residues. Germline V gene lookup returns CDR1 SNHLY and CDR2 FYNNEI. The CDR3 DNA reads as TGTGCCAGCAGGTACAGGGGGCAGAATGGCTACACCTTC. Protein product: CASRYRGQNGYTF.

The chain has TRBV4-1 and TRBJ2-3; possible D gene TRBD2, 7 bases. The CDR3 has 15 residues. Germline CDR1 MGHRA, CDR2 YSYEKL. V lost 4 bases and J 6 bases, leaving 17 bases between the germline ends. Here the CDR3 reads CASSPPPGGRDTQYF. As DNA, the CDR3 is TGCGCCAGCAGCCCCCCACCGGGGGGCCGTGATACGCAGTATTTT.

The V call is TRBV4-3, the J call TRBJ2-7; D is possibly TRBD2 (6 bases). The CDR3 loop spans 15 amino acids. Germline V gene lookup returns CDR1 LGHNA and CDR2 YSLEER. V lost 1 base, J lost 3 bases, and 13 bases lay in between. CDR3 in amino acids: CASSQAQGGSYEQYF. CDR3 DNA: TGCGCCAGCAGCCAAGCTCAGGGAGGTAGCTACGAGCAGTACTTC.

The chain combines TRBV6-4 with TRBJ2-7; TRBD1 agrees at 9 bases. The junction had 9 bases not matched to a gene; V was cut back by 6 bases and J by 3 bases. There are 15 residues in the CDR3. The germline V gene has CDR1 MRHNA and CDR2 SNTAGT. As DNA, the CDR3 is TGTGCCAGCAGCGTTCGGACAGGGGCTGGCTACGAGCAGTACTTC. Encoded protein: CASSVRTGAGYEQYF.

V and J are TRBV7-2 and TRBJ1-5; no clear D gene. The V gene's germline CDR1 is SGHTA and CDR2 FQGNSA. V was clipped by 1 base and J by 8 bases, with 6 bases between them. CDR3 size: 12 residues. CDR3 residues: CASSLDMEPQHF. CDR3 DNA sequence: TGTGCCAGCAGCTTAGACATGGAGCCCCAGCATTTT.

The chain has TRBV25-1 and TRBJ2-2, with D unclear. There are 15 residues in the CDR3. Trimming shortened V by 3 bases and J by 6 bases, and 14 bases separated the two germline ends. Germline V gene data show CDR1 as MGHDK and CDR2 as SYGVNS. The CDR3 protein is CASSDPRVHSGELFF. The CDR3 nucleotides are TGTGCCAGCAGTGACCCCCGCGTTCATTCCGGGGAGCTGTTTTTT.

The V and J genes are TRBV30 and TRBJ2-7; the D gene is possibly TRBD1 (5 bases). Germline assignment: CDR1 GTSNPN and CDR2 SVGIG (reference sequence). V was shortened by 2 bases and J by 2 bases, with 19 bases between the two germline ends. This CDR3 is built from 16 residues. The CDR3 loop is CAWSPSGWTPTYEQYF. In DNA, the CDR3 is TGTGCCTGGAGTCCCTCCGGATGGACACCAACCTACGAGCAGTACTTC.

CDR3 residues: CSATGGYGYTF. The CDR3 bases are TGCAGTGCCACAGGGGGTTATGGCTACACCTTC. This chain links TRBV20-1 with TRBJ1-2, with TRBD1 matching 8 bases. Germline trimming cut 6 bases from V and 5 bases from J; bases unmatched to any gene: 2. This CDR3 spans 11 amino acids. Germline V gene sequence: CDR1 DFQATT, CDR2 SNEGSKA (reference sequence).

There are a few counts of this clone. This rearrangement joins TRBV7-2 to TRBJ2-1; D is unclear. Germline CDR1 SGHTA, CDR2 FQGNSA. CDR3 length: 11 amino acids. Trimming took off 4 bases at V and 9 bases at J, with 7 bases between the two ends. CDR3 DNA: TGTGCCAGCAGCTACCGTAGTGAGCAGTTCTTC. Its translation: CASSYRSEQFF.

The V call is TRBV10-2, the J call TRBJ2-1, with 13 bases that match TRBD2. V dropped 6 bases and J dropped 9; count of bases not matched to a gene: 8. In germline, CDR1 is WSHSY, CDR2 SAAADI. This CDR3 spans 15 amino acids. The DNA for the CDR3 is TGCGCCAGCAGGACCCCGGGACTAGCGGGAAGTGAGCAGTTCTTC. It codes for CASRTPGLAGSEQFF.

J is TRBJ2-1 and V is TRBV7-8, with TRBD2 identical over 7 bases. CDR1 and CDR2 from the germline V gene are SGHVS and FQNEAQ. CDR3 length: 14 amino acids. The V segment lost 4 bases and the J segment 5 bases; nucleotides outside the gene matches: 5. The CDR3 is CASSSSGSNNEQFF. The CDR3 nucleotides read TGTGCCAGCAGCTCTAGCGGAAGTAACAATGAGCAGTTCTTC. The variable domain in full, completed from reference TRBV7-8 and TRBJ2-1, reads GAGVSQSPRYKVAKRGQDVALRCDPISGHVSLFWYQQALGQGPEFLTYFQNEAQLDKSGLPSDRFFAERPEGSVSTLKIQRTQQEDSAVYLCASSSSGSNNEQFFGPGTRLTVL.

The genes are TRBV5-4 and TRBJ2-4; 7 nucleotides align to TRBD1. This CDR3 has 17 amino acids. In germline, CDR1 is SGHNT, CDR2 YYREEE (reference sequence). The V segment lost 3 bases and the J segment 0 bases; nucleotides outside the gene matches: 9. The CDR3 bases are TGTGCCAGCAGCTCCGGACAGGCAGGGATAGCCAAAAACATTCAGTACTTC. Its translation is CASSSGQAGIAKNIQYF.

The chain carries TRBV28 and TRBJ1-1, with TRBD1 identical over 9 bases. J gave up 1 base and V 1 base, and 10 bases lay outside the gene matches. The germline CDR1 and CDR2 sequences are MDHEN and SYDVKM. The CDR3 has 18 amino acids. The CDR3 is CASSLFSSNRGPNTEAFF. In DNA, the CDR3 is TGTGCCAGCAGTTTATTTTCGTCAAACAGGGGGCCGAACACTGAAGCTTTCTTT.

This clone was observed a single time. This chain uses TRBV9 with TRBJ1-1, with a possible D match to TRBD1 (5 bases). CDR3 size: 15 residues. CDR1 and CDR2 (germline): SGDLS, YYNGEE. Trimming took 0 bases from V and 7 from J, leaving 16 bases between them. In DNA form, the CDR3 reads TGTGCCAGCAGCGTAGAAAAGGGGAGGAGGAATGAAGCTTTCTTT. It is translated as CASSVEKGRRNEAFF. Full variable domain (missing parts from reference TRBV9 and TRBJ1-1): DSGVTQTPKHLITATGQRVTLRCSPRSGDLSVYWYQQSLDQGLQFLIQYYNGEERAKGNILERFSAQQFPDLHSELNLSSLELGDSALYFCASSVEKGRRNEAFFGQGTRLTVV.

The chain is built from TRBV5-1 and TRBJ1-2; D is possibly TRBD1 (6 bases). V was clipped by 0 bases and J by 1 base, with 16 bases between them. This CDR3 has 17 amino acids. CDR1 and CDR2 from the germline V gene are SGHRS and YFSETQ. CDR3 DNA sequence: TGCGCCAGCAGCTTGGGACGAACCGGACAGCTTAACTATGGCTACACCTTC. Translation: CASSLGRTGQLNYGYTF.

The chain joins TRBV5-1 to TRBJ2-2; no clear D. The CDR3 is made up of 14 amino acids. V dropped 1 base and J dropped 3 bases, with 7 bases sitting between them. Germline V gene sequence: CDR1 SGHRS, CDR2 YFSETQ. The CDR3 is CASSLNGDTGELFF. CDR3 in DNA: TGCGCCAGCAGCTTGAACGGAGACACCGGGGAGCTGTTTTTT. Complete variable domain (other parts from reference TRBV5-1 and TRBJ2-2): KAGVTQTPRYLIKTRGQQVTLSCSPISGHRSVSWYQQTPGQGLQFLFEYFSETQRNKGNFPGRFSGRQFSNSRSEMNVSTLELGDSALYLCASSLNGDTGELFFGEGSRLTVL.

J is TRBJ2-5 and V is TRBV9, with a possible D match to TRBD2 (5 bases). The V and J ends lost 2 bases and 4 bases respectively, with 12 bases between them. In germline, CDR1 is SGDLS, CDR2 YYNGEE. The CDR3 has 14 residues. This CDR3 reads CASSVGNGLETQYF. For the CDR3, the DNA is TGTGCCAGCAGCGTGGGAAACGGACTAGAGACCCAGTACTTC.

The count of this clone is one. CDR3 nucleotide sequence: TGTGCCAGCAGCTTGGAGCAGGGGGTTACTGAAGCTTTCTTT. It specifies CASSLEQGVTEAFF. The gene calls are TRBV5-5 and TRBJ1-1; the match to TRBD1 covers 7 bases. V dropped 0 bases and J dropped 5; count of bases not matched to a gene: 4. Germline V lookup: CDR1 SGHKS, CDR2 YYEKEE (reference sequence). The CDR3 is 14 amino acids.

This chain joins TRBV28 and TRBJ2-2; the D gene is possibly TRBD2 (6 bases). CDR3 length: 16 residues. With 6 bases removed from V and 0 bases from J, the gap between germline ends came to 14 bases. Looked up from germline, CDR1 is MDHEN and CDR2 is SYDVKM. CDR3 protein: CASREPGGTNTGELFF. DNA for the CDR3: TGTGCCAGCAGGGAGCCCGGGGGTACGAACACCGGGGAGCTGTTTTTT. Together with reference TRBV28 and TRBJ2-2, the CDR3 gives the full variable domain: DVKVTQSSRYLVKRTGEKVFLECVQDMDHENMFWYRQDPGLGLRLIYFSYDVKMKEKGDIPEGYSVSREKKERFSLILESASTNQTSMYLCASREPGGTNTGELFFGEGSRLTVL.

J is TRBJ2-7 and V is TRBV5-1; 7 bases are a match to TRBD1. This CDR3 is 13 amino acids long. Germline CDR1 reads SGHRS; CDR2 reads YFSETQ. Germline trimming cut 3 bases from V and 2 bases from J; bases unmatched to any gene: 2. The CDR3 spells CASSWDRTYEQYF. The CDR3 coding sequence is TGCGCCAGCAGCTGGGACAGAACCTACGAGCAGTACTTC.

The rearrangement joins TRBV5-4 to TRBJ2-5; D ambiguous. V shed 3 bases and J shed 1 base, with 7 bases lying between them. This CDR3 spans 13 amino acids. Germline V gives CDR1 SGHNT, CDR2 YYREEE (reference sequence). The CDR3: CASSSDIQETQYF. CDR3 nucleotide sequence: TGTGCCAGCAGCTCCGACATCCAAGAGACCCAGTACTTC.

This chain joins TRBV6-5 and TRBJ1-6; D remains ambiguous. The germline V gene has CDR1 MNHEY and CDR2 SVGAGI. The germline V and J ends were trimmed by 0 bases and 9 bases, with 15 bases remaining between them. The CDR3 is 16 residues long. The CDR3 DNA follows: TGTGCCAGCAGTTACTCGATAGACGGGGTCCGTTCACCCCTCCACTTT. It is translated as CASSYSIDGVRSPLHF.

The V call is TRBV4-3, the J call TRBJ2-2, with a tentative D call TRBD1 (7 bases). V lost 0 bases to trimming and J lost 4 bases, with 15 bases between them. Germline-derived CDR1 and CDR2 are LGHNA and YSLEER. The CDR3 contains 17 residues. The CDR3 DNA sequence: TGCGCCAGCAGCCAAGATAAGGAGGGGGCGCTCACCGGGGAGCTGTTTTTT. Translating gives CASSQDKEGALTGELFF.

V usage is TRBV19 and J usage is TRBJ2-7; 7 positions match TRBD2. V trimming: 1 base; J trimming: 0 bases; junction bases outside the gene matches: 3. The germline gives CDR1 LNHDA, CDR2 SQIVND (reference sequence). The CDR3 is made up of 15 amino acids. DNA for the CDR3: TGTGCCAGTAGTATAGCCCCGGGGGGCTCCTACGAGCAGTACTTC. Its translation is CASSIAPGGSYEQYF.

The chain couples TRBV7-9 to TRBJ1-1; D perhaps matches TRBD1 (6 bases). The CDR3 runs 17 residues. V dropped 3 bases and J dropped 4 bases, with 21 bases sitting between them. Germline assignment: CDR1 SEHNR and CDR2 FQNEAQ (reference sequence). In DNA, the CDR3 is TGTGCCAGCAGCTTTGAGACAGGATCAGACCGTGGCACTGAAGCTTTCTTT. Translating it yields CASSFETGSDRGTEAFF.

This CDR3 reads CSAQRGNTQYF. The DNA of the CDR3 is TGCAGTGCTCAACGGGGAAATACGCAGTATTTT. The V call is TRBV20-1, the J call TRBJ2-3, with D perhaps matching TRBD2 (5 bases). V was cut by 5 bases and J by 7 bases, with 10 bases left in between. CDR3 length: 11 amino acids. Germline V gene data show CDR1 as DFQATT and CDR2 as SNEGSKA (reference sequence).

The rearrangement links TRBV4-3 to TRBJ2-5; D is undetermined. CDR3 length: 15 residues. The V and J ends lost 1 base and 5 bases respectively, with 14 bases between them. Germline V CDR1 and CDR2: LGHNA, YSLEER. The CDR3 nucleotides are TGCGCCAGCAGCCAAGTACCAGGCAGCACGGAGACCCAGTACTTC. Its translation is CASSQVPGSTETQYF.

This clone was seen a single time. The CDR3 is CASSEARGYQPQHF. DNA of the CDR3: TGTGCCAGCAGCGAAGCTAGGGGCTATCAGCCCCAGCATTTT. The chain uses TRBV6-2 or TRBV6-3 and TRBJ1-5; TRBD1 is a possible D gene (5 bases). The V gene's germline CDR1 is MNHEY and CDR2 SVGEGT. The CDR3 has 14 amino acids. Trimming took 6 bases from V and 5 from J, leaving 14 bases between them.